The entry that follows covers one T cell receptor (beta chain) sequence. What it recognizes is unknown. This entry comes from a study of brain T cells in children with intractable seizures. General observations from the study: Clones missing pre-surgery may reflect undersampling of that blood sample. HCMV serostatus was not known, and viral specificity came from CDR3 similarity only.

Measured with immunoSEQ multiplex PCR; TCRdb has only the in-frame clones, and not every one. The table records 340,000 or so clones, over 90% of them present only once. Deletions cut 9 bases from V and 5 bases from J, with 19 bases between. This CDR3 spans 14 amino acids. Germline assignment: CDR1 LNHDA and CDR2 SQIVND (reference sequence). Time point defined: blood from clinic visit 5 months post-surgery; TSC patient then seizure free. Only cases whose brain tissue showed the highest T cell transcript signatures were sequenced. Pre-surgery treatment included at least one anti-epileptic drug. This chain joins TRBV19 and TRBJ1-1, with TRBD1 as a possible D gene (5 bases). The receptor's source is a boy under two years old with tuberous sclerosis and intractable seizures. The material was peripheral blood, obtained around 5 months after surgery. The CDR3 sequence: CASLGPPPRTEAFF. The CDR3 bases are TGTGCCAGCCTGGGACCCCCCCCGAGGACTGAAGCTTTCTTT.